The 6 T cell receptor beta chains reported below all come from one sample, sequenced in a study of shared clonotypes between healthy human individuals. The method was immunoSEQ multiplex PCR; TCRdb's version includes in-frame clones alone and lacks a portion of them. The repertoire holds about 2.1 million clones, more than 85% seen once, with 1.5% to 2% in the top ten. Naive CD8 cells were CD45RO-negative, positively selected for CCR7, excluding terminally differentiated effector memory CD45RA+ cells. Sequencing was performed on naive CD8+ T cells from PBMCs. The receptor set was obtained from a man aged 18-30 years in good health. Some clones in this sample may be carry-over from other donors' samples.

The chain's CDR3 is CASSPTGSATNEKLFF. The CDR3 DNA sequence: TGTGCCAGCAGCCCGACAGGGAGTGCCACTAATGAAAAACTGTTTTTT. The V call is TRBV7-9, the J call TRBJ1-4, with 7 bases identical to TRBD1. The ends lost 5 bases at V and 2 bases at J; junction bases unmatched: 8. Per germline, CDR1 SEHNR and CDR2 FQNEAQ (reference sequence). This CDR3 has 16 residues. Full variable domain (rest looked up from reference TRBV7-9 and TRBJ1-4): DTGVSQNPRHKITKRGQNVTFRCDPISEHNRLYWYRQTLGQGPEFLTYFQNEAQLEKSRLLSDRFSAERPKGSFSTLEIQRTEQGDSAMYLCASSPTGSATNEKLFFGSGTQLSVL.

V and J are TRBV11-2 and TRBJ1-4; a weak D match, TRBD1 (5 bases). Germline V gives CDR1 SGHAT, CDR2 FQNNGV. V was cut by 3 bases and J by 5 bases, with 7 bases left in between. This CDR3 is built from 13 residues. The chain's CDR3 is CASSFWGNEKLFF. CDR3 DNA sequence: TGTGCCAGCAGCTTTTGGGGGAATGAAAAACTGTTTTTT.

The CDR3 bases are TGTGCCAGCAGTGCCGGGCCCTACAATGAGCAGTTCTTC. Residues: CASSAGPYNEQFF. The gene calls are TRBV27 and TRBJ2-1; D not certain. CDR3 length equals 13 residues. The germline V gene has CDR1 MNHEY and CDR2 SMNVEV (reference sequence). Trimming left V 5 bases short and J 2 bases short, with 7 bases between.

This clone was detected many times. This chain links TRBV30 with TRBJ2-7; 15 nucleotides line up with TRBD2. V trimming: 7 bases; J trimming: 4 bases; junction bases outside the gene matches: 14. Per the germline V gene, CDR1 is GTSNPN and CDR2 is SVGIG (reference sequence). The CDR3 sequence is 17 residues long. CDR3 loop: CALAGLAGGRARYEQYF. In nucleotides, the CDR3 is TGTGCCTTGGCCGGACTAGCGGGAGGGAGGGCCAGGTACGAGCAGTACTTC.

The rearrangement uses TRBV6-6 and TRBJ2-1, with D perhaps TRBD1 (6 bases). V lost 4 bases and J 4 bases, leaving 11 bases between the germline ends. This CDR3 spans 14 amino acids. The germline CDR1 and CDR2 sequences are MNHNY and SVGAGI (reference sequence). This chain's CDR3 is CASSSSGTYNEQFF. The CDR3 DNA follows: TGTGCCAGCAGTTCGTCCGGGACATACAATGAGCAGTTCTTC.

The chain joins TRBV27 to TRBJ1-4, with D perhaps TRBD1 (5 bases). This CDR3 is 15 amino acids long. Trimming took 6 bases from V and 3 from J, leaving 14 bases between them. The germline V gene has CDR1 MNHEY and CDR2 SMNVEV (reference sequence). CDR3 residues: CASRRETVSNEKLFF. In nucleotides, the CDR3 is TGTGCCAGCAGGCGTGAGACAGTTTCTAATGAAAAACTGTTTTTT.